The 29 T cell receptor beta chains presented below share a single source sample, sequenced in a study of T-cell reconstitution after alpha-beta-depleted transplantation in children. Unique molecular identifiers tagged the TCRbeta library. TCRdb redid the calling of the PCR reads with MiXCR, one entry per CDR3 protein. Of about a million distinct CDR3 sequences listed, roughly 29% were seen once; the top ten hold 28%. The specimen comprised PBMCs, mostly from graft donor cells, sampled 360 days after TCRalphabeta/CD19-depleted stem cell transplant. All receptors derive from a boy in the first two years of life who had a stem cell transplant for SCID, so the T cells may come from the graft donor.

V usage is TRBV15 and J usage is TRBJ1-4; D is unclear. The CDR3 extends over 14 amino acids. V gave up 4 bases and J gave up 3 bases, with 9 bases separating them. Germline CDR1 is LNHNV and CDR2 is YYDKDF (reference sequence). CDR3 protein: CATSTLNANEKLFF. In DNA, the CDR3 is TGTGCCACCAGCACCTTGAATGCTAATGAAAAACTGTTTTTT.

CDR3 bases: TGTGCCAGGGCCGGGGCTGGGGGAGATACGCAGTATTTT. It encodes CARAGAGGDTQYF. The chain couples TRBV2 to TRBJ2-3; D tentatively fits TRBD1 or TRBD2 (5 bases each). Trimming removed 9 bases from V and 5 bases from J, with 15 bases in between. The CDR3 totals 13 residues. Per the germline V gene, CDR1 is SNHLY and CDR2 is FYNNEI.

This chain uses TRBV19 with TRBJ1-1; a possible D gene is TRBD1 (5 bases). This CDR3 has 17 amino acids. Per germline, CDR1 LNHDA and CDR2 SQIVND (reference sequence). The ends were cut back, 4 bases at V and 1 base at J, with 19 bases in the middle. The DNA for the CDR3 is TGTGCCAGTAGTACAAGGGACCGCCAAAAAGGGAACACTGAAGCTTTCTTT. This encodes CASSTRDRQKGNTEAFF.

This chain's CDR3 is CASSQSDRFNEKLFF. CDR3 nucleotide sequence: TGCGCCAGCAGCCAATCTGACAGATTTAATGAAAAACTGTTTTTT. V usage is TRBV4-1 and J usage is TRBJ1-4; TRBD1 might be the D (5 bases). The germline CDR1 and CDR2 sequences are MGHRA and YSYEKL. This CDR3 comprises 15 residues. V lost 2 bases, J lost 4 bases, and 11 bases lay in between.

The J gene is TRBJ2-1, the V gene TRBV27, with D possibly being TRBD2 (7 bases). The CDR3 covers 15 residues. Trimming removed 5 bases at V and 7 bases at J, with 18 bases between. The V gene's germline CDR1 is MNHEY and CDR2 SMNVEV (reference sequence). The CDR3 DNA follows: TGTGCCAGCAGTCCCCTGGCGGGGGCCGGTAATGAGCAGTTCTTC. It is translated as CASSPLAGAGNEQFF.

V and J are TRBV5-1 and TRBJ1-2, with 8 bases identical to TRBD1. From germline, CDR1 is SGHRS and CDR2 YFSETQ. CDR3 size: 13 residues. Trimming took 3 bases from V and 6 from J; bases not matched to a gene: 4. The chain's CDR3 is CASSSGGLNGYTF. The DNA for the CDR3 is TGCGCCAGCAGCTCAGGGGGCTTGAATGGCTACACCTTC.

CDR3 bases: TGTGCCAGCAGGCGGATACAGAATTCCCCCCAGTACTTC. Translated: CASRRIQNSPQYF. This chain uses TRBV6-1 with TRBJ2-7; the D is unclear. Germline V gene lookup returns CDR1 MNHNS and CDR2 SASEGT. This CDR3 contains 13 residues. V gave up 6 bases and J gave up 10 bases, with 19 bases separating them.

Only a few counts were recorded for this clonotype. V and J are TRBV29-1 and TRBJ2-3; 7 positions agree with TRBD1. The CDR3 runs to 13 residues. Germline V lookup: CDR1 SQVTM, CDR2 ANQGSEA. V dropped 7 bases and J dropped 0; count of bases not matched to a gene: 4. CDR3 sequence: CSAGDSSTDTQYF. DNA of the CDR3: TGCAGCGCTGGGGACAGTAGCACAGATACGCAGTATTTT.

The table lists this clonotype with a few counts. The gene calls are TRBV6-1 and TRBJ1-5; perhaps TRBD1 as D (5 bases). Trimming took off 6 bases at V and 7 bases at J, with 13 bases between the two ends. The CDR3 length is 13 residues. The germline gives CDR1 MNHNS, CDR2 SASEGT. In DNA, the CDR3 is TGTGCCAGCAGCTCCGACAGACTGCAGCCCCAGCATTTT. It specifies CASSSDRLQPQHF.

This clonotype turned up a few times. The genes are TRBV9 and TRBJ2-1; possible D gene TRBD1, 6 bases. V was cut by 2 bases and J by 7 bases, with 19 bases left in between. The CDR3 is 16 amino acids. Germline CDR1 and CDR2: SGDLS and YYNGEE. CDR3 DNA: TGTGCCAGCAGCGTGGTGGGGGCATCCGCACCTAATGAGCAGTTCTTC. Amino acids: CASSVVGASAPNEQFF.

This clonotype came up a few times. The CDR3 DNA follows: TGTGCCTCCGGTCCGGGTCCCGAGGAGACCCAGTACTTC. Its protein product is CASGPGPEETQYF. The chain uses TRBV10-3 and TRBJ2-5; unclear D gene. The germline CDR1 and CDR2 sequences are ENHRY and SYGVKD. The CDR3 spans 13 residues. The ends were cut back, 11 bases at V and 5 bases at J, with 18 bases in the middle.

This clonotype was counted ten times or more. The chain uses TRBV10-3 and TRBJ2-7; tentative D call: TRBD1 (6 bases). V lost 6 bases to trimming and J lost 3 bases, with 12 bases between them. Germline CDR1 reads ENHRY; CDR2 reads SYGVKD. The CDR3 totals 13 residues. CDR3 coding DNA: TGTGCCATCAGCCCTGAGGGGGTCTACGAGCAGTACTTC. It specifies CAISPEGVYEQYF.

The sample holds a few counts of this clonotype. The chain is built from TRBV12-3 or TRBV12-4 and TRBJ2-7; TRBD2 agrees at 8 bases. The V gene end was trimmed by 6 bases and the J gene end by 4 bases; junction bases not matched to a gene: 11. The CDR3 loop spans 15 amino acids. The CDR3 reads CASSPLRGGWYEQYF. The DNA of the CDR3 is TGTGCCAGCAGCCCACTTCGGGGGGGATGGTACGAGCAGTACTTC.

This chain links TRBV7-3 with TRBJ2-1; 10 bases map to TRBD2. The CDR3 spans 18 residues. From germline, CDR1 is SGHTA and CDR2 FQGTGA. J lost 4 bases, V lost 2 bases, and 11 bases had no gene match. This CDR3 is CASSLYSQRGGLYNEQFF. The CDR3 bases are TGTGCCAGCAGCTTATACTCCCAGCGGGGGGGCCTGTACAATGAGCAGTTCTTC.

The CDR3 sequence: CASSHAVRGEGNTIYF. The CDR3 DNA reads as TGCGCCAGCAGCCATGCGGTGAGGGGGGAAGGAAACACCATATATTTT. The V and J genes are TRBV5-1 and TRBJ1-3, with TRBD1 as a possible D gene (6 bases). Per germline, CDR1 SGHRS and CDR2 YFSETQ. The ends were cut back, 4 bases at V and 4 bases at J, with 18 bases in the middle. The CDR3 contains 16 residues. Variable domain in full (rest from reference TRBV5-1 and TRBJ1-3): KAGVTQTPRYLIKTRGQQVTLSCSPISGHRSVSWYQQTPGQGLQFLFEYFSETQRNKGNFPGRFSGRQFSNSRSEMNVSTLELGDSALYLCASSHAVRGEGNTIYFGEGSWLTVV.

This clonotype was counted only a few times. This chain links TRBV5-1 with TRBJ2-1; D is unclear. From germline, CDR1 is SGHRS and CDR2 YFSETQ. The germline V and J ends were trimmed by 1 base and 7 bases, with 6 bases remaining between them. This CDR3 spans 12 amino acids. In nucleotides, the CDR3 is TGCGCCAGCAGCTTGCCCGCTAATGAGCAGTTCTTC. It is translated as CASSLPANEQFF.

This clonotype has more than one count but fewer than ten. V is TRBV7-9 and J is TRBJ2-5; D remains unclear. Germline values: CDR1 SEHNR, CDR2 FQNEAQ (reference sequence). This CDR3 spans 15 amino acids. V lost 4 bases and J lost 7, with 19 bases in between. Here the CDR3 DNA reads TGTGCCAGCAGCTATGACAACGCCCTTTTGCTGACCCAGTACTTC. Amino acids: CASSYDNALLLTQYF.

The V call is TRBV6-2 or TRBV6-3, the J call TRBJ1-1; D gene ambiguous. Germline V gene data show CDR1 as MNHEY and CDR2 as SVGEGT. Trimming pared 7 bases from V and 6 bases from J, leaving 21 bases between. CDR3 length: 15 residues. CDR3 sequence: CASMVRGVRLAEAFF. DNA of the CDR3: TGTGCCAGCATGGTCCGGGGAGTGAGACTCGCTGAAGCTTTCTTT.

In this sample, this clonotype turned up a few times. The chain has TRBV5-5 and TRBJ2-5, with 7 nucleotides matching TRBD1. After removal of 4 bases from V and 1 base from J, the junction contained 4 bases not matched to a gene. The V gene's germline CDR1 is SGHKS and CDR2 YYEKEE (reference sequence). CDR3 size: 14 residues. The CDR3 loop is CASSPDRFQETQYF. CDR3 sequence (DNA): TGTGCCAGCAGCCCGGACAGGTTCCAAGAGACCCAGTACTTC.

The chain joins TRBV2 to TRBJ2-3; 7 bases line up with TRBD1. V lost 1 base to trimming and J lost 2 bases; unmatched junction nucleotides: 3. Germline CDR1 SNHLY, CDR2 FYNNEI. The CDR3 consists of 15 residues. This CDR3 reads CASSEGGQYTDTQYF. CDR3 DNA: TGTGCCAGCAGTGAAGGGGGACAGTACACAGATACGCAGTATTTT.

The table lists this clonotype with a few counts. The chain links TRBV7-2 to TRBJ2-1, with TRBD1 matching 12 bases. V was pared by 2 bases and J by 4 bases, with 3 bases of the junction left unmatched. The CDR3 extends over 16 amino acids. Germline lookup yields CDR1 SGHTA and CDR2 FQGNSA. Here the CDR3 DNA reads TGTGCCAGCAGCTTATGGGGACAGGGGGCGTACAATGAGCAGTTCTTC. Protein: CASSLWGQGAYNEQFF.

The rearrangement links TRBV6-2 or TRBV6-3 to TRBJ2-3; D may be TRBD1 (5 bases). V dropped 6 bases and J dropped 0 bases, with 16 bases sitting between them. This CDR3 spans 16 amino acids. Germline-derived CDR1 and CDR2 are MNHEY and SVGEGT. CDR3 coding DNA: TGTGCCAGCAGAGCGACCGGACATCCAAGCACAGATACGCAGTATTTT. Amino acid sequence: CASRATGHPSTDTQYF.

The chain links TRBV20-1 to TRBJ1-5; unclear D gene. V lost 3 bases to trimming and J lost 0 bases, with 9 bases between them. Per the germline V gene, CDR1 is DFQATT and CDR2 is SNEGSKA (reference sequence). The CDR3 runs to 14 residues. CDR3 bases: TGCAGTGCTAGTCCAGAAGGTAGCAATCAGCCCCAGCATTTT. Encoded protein: CSASPEGSNQPQHF.

In its sample, this clonotype was seen a few times. The V and J genes are TRBV27 and TRBJ2-2, with 7 nucleotides matching TRBD1. Germline CDR1 reads MNHEY; CDR2 reads SMNVEV (reference sequence). The CDR3 consists of 14 residues. With V trimmed by 8 bases and J by 2 bases, 5 bases remained unmatched. The chain's CDR3 is CASGRGGNTGELFF. The CDR3 DNA is TGTGCCAGCGGACGAGGGGGCAACACCGGGGAGCTGTTTTTT.

The chain has TRBV7-3 and TRBJ2-3, with a weak D call TRBD1 (5 bases). V lost 5 bases and J 2 bases, leaving 14 bases between the germline ends. CDR3 length equals 15 residues. Germline loops: CDR1 SGHTA, CDR2 FQGTGA. The CDR3 reads CASSPFGQNTDTQYF. DNA for the CDR3: TGTGCCAGCAGCCCCTTCGGACAAAACACAGATACGCAGTATTTT.

This clonotype occurred a few times. J is TRBJ2-1 and V is TRBV20-1; TRBD2 aligns across 11 bases. CDR1 is DFQATT, CDR2 SNEGSKA, per germline (reference sequence). The CDR3 has 19 amino acids. CDR3 in DNA: TGCAGCGTAATTTCCGGGACTAGCGGTGTGGGGAGCTCCTACAATGAGCAGTTCTTC. It translates to CSVISGTSGVGSSYNEQFF.

The chain couples TRBV20-1 to TRBJ2-7; D might be TRBD1 (5 bases). The germline CDR1 and CDR2 sequences are DFQATT and SNEGSKA (reference sequence). V was pared by 0 bases and J by 4 bases, with 16 bases between. This CDR3 contains 15 residues. This chain's CDR3 is CSARDLGRVEYEQYF. The CDR3 region has the DNA TGCAGTGCTAGAGATCTGGGCAGGGTTGAGTACGAGCAGTACTTC.

This chain connects TRBV7-9 to TRBJ2-3; 14 nucleotides align to TRBD2. Germline trimming cut 5 bases from V and 5 bases from J; bases unmatched to any gene: 9. The CDR3 loop spans 17 amino acids. Looked up from germline, CDR1 is SEHNR and CDR2 is FQNEAQ (reference sequence). The CDR3 sequence is CASSLVGLAGDLDTQYF. CDR3 coding DNA: TGTGCCAGCAGCCTGGTGGGACTAGCGGGGGATTTAGATACGCAGTATTTT.

The chain links TRBV5-1 to TRBJ2-1; possibly TRBD1 for D (6 bases). The CDR3 length is 15 residues. V lost 4 bases to trimming and J lost 6 bases, with 17 bases between them. Germline V gene sequence: CDR1 SGHRS, CDR2 YFSETQ. This chain's CDR3 is CASSQTVRDTNEQFF. CDR3 nucleotides: TGCGCCAGCAGCCAGACCGTTCGGGACACCAATGAGCAGTTCTTC.